The T cell receptor (beta chain) described here comes from a study of OX40 agonist ivuxolimab in advanced cancers. For the study at large: Of the participants, 40% had some prior anti-PD-1, anti-PD-L1 or anti-CTLA-4 therapy, which was allowed. Partial responses were achieved by three patients: one hepatocellular carcinoma, two cutaneous melanoma.

Autoimmune disease history or systemic immunosuppression barred patients. Worth noting for this clone: The antigen is undetermined. The sample carries other DNA sequences with the same CDR3.

Study observations and caveats: In general, CD8+ T cells held more expanded clones than CD4+ did, on average.

Sequencing was performed with immunoSEQ multiplex PCR; in TCRdb, only in-frame clones are kept and a portion is missing. Seen here are about 84,000 clones, around 83% observed once, and the top ten hold around 0.2%. The CDR3 loop spans 12 amino acids. Germline values: CDR1 LNHDA, CDR2 SQIVND (reference sequence). The V gene lost 5 bases and the J gene lost 0 bases, with 3 bases spanning the gap. This receptor was identified in an adult with an advanced solid tumor such as melanoma, head and neck, liver or kidney cancer. The sequencing used CD4+ or CD8+ T cells sorted from blood, collected in a trial of the OX40 agonist ivuxolimab. The genes are TRBV19 and TRBJ2-3; no clear D. The CDR3 region has the DNA TGTGCCAGTAGTTATAGCACAGATACGCAGTATTTT. It yields the protein CASSYSTDTQYF.